This section outlines one TCR beta chain sequence together with its context. Its antigen is not identified. This record comes from a study of cytomegalovirus exposure and HLA in healthy donors. In germline, CDR1 is LNHDA, CDR2 SQIVND (reference sequence). The CDR3 sequence is 15 residues long. V dropped 10 bases and J dropped 4; count of bases not matched to a gene: 15. Use of 60 Vbeta and 13 Jbeta primers characterized the PCR. The repertoire was sequenced with immunoSEQ multiplex PCR; TCRdb's copy has only in-frame clones and lacks some. The repertoire consists of around 160,000 clones, with 80% occurring once and the leading ten covering 1.9%. Study findings and constraints: Apart from CMV serostatus, no immune exposure information was available. Several V segments, TRBV6-2 and TRBV6-3 among them, could not be told apart and were dropped. Differences between HLA loci emerged in a later analysis of TCR association rates, with DRB1 most and HLA-C fewest.

This chain uses TRBV19 with TRBJ2-7; 8 positions match TRBD2. Sequencing was carried out using PBMCs. This clonotype was sampled from a human donor in good health. DNA of the CDR3: TGTGCCACCAGCCACGGGACGGGGGGGTGGTACGAGCAGTACTTC. Its translation is CATSHGTGGWYEQYF.